One T cell receptor (beta chain) is described in this entry. As yet, its antigen is unknown. The authors extracted RNA and reverse transcribed it into cDNA as the sequencing template. Sequenced by immunoSEQ multiplex PCR; TCRdb stores in-frame clones only, minus some. The sample has about 210,000 clones; approximately 45% are singletons. Trimming removed 3 bases from V and 5 bases from J; junction bases left unmatched: 3. Germline-derived CDR1 and CDR2 are SGDLS and YYNGEE. The CDR3 runs to 15 residues. This sample was taken from a study of CD8+ T cells in alopecia areata. Points from the study as a whole: TCRs were shared less clearly across patients than in mice, possibly for HLA-related reasons.

Treatment reported: oral pan-JAK inhibitor, 5-10 mg twice daily. Sorting from PBMCs produced CD4+ and CD8+ T cells. Here the sequenced sample was CD4+ T cells sorted from blood, taken at approximately week 39, from a patient treated with tofacitinib. The source of this sequence is a human donor with alopecia areata. The gene calls are TRBV9 and TRBJ1-5; TRBD1 matches at 12 bases. CDR3 coding DNA: TGTGCCAGCAGCGCCGGGACAGGGGGCGATCAGCCCCAGCATTTT. Its translation: CASSAGTGGDQPQHF.